The 3 T cell receptor beta chains in this list originate from one sample, sequenced in a study of CD8 T cells in Susac syndrome. A quantity of roughly 0.5 to 1 ug RNA underwent reverse transcription using random hexamers. TCRdb ran MiXCR on the immunoSEQ multiplex PCR reads and lists one entry per CDR3 protein. The data show 110,000 or so distinct CDR3 sequences, 92% seen once. The sample taken for sequencing was CD8+ T cells from PBMCs. The receptors derive from a human donor in good health.

This clonotype was detected once. This chain connects TRBV12-3 or TRBV12-4 to TRBJ1-5, with a weak D call TRBD1 (6 bases). The CDR3 is made up of 14 amino acids. Trimming removed 2 bases at V and 8 bases at J, with 13 bases between. CDR3 loop: CASSLSGEGKPQHF. CDR3 DNA sequence: TGTGCCAGCAGTTTATCAGGGGAGGGGAAGCCCCAGCATTTT.

This sequence joins TRBV6-1 and TRBJ1-5, with D tentatively TRBD1 (5 bases). The V end was cut by 4 bases, the J end by 3 bases, with 16 bases between. The CDR3 spans 16 residues. Germline V gene lookup returns CDR1 MNHNS and CDR2 SASEGT. The DNA for the CDR3 is TGTGCCAGCAGTGGAAGGGGCACCCTCCTCAATCAGCCCCAGCATTTT. The encoded protein is CASSGRGTLLNQPQHF.

The V and J genes are TRBV29-1 and TRBJ1-1; TRBD1 agrees at 7 bases. V dropped 6 bases and J dropped 4; count of bases not matched to a gene: 8. CDR1 is SQVTM and CDR2 is ANQGSEA in the germline V gene. This CDR3 contains 13 residues. CDR3 nucleotide sequence: TGCAGCGTGACAGGGAGGACTGTCACTGAAGCTTTCTTT. Amino acids: CSVTGRTVTEAFF.